The 3 T cell receptor beta chains below were found in one sample sequenced in a study of OX40 agonist ivuxolimab in advanced cancers. Assay: immunoSEQ multiplex PCR; the TCRdb copy retains only in-frame clones and omits some. Of about 80,000 clones in the sample, 92% are singletons; the top ten hold roughly 8.6%. Source: CD4+ or CD8+ T cells sorted from blood, taken in a trial of the OX40 agonist ivuxolimab. All receptors derive from an adult with an advanced solid tumor such as melanoma, head and neck, liver or kidney cancer.

The chain recombines TRBV6-1 with TRBJ1-2; D unresolved. The germline V gene encodes CDR1 MNHNS and CDR2 SASEGT. CDR3 size: 8 residues. The ends were cut back, 4 bases at V and 9 bases at J, with 0 bases in the middle. CDR3 nucleotides: TGTGCCAGCAGTGGCTACACCTTC. Its protein is CASSGYTF.

V is TRBV4-1 and J is TRBJ2-7; TRBD1 matches 9 bases. The CDR3 is 16 amino acids. The trim removed 0 bases at V and 0 bases at J, leaving 3 bases unmatched. Germline-derived CDR1 and CDR2 are MGHRA and YSYEKL. CDR3 sequence: CASSQDRDRVSYEQYF. CDR3 DNA sequence: TGCGCCAGCAGCCAAGATCGGGACAGGGTCTCCTACGAGCAGTACTTC.

The V gene is TRBV6-5, the J gene TRBJ2-7; the D call may be TRBD1 or TRBD2 (5 bases each). V was pared by 4 bases and J by 2 bases, with 15 bases between. The length of the CDR3 is 15 residues. Germline V CDR1 and CDR2: MNHEY, SVGAGI. DNA for the CDR3: TGTGCCAGCAGTTTCACCGGGACGGCCCCCTACGAGCAGTACTTC. It translates to CASSFTGTAPYEQYF.